This T cell receptor beta chain was retrieved from a study of T cells in Graves' hyperthyroidism and ophthalmopathy (dated by TCRdb to between 2017 and 2020). About the investigation overall: Peripheral blood was collected at initial diagnosis, before any treatment. To identify TCR V-J signatures that set the groups apart, the researchers used a discovery cohort of 100 patients, made up of 43 with Graves' ophthalmopathy and 55 to 65 with stable Graves' hyperthyroidism. Prospective prediction of ophthalmopathy was tested in an independent validation cohort of some 19 hyperthyroidism patients and 17 patients who later progressed to ophthalmopathy. The 90 or so discovery patients were randomly split 7:3 into training and test sets. The study also compared thyroid tissue and blood T-cell repertoires from roughly six Graves' hyperthyroidism patients. Once sampling was done, hyperthyroidism patients were given methimazole at a starting dose of 30 mg daily, whereas ophthalmopathy patients were given high-dose intravenous methylprednisolone. The paper reports TCR Vbeta CDR3 sequencing of 135 peripheral blood samples: approximately 43 ophthalmopathy, about 75 hyperthyroidism and 17 progressor patients. Points the paper makes about the study in general: In validation, progression to ophthalmopathy was predicted by the model with 70% to 71% sensitivity and around 76% specificity, a median of roughly 6 months before onset. Sample size was not statistically predetermined, and investigators were not blinded to group allocation. A model built on a 13 V-J signature distinguished ophthalmopathy from stable hyperthyroidism, reaching 85% to 90% sensitivity and around 81% specificity in cross-validation and 80%/75% in testing. Most expanded thyroid clonotypes (frequency above 0.001) were also detected in blood, a finding suggesting that blood repertoires may reflect thyroid immune responses.

Stable Graves' hyperthyroidism was defined as the absence of progression to ophthalmopathy over 18 months of follow-up. Hyperthyroidism patients were aged 18 to 65 years and newly diagnosed, with disease duration of less than 2 months. Patients with uncontrolled infections, other autoimmune diseases, pregnancy or lactation were excluded. Diagnoses were based on clinical symptoms, serum thyroxine and TRAb, thyroid ultrasound and orbital computed tomography. PBMCs were isolated from 7.5 to 10 ml of fresh peripheral blood by Ficoll-Paque density gradient centrifugation. Total RNA was extracted using Trizol reagent, and RNA quality was assessed on an Agilent 2100 Bioanalyzer. The TCR beta CDR3 regions were amplified from RNA transcripts. The first round of RT-PCR for the TCR CDR3 was performed with the HTBI primer set and the Qiagen OneStep RT-PCR kit. Libraries were constructed in a second round of multiplex PCR, after which size selection and purification were carried out. Paired-end sequencing of the libraries was performed with 100 bp reads on an Illumina HiSeq2000. For the original study's pipeline: Raw data were processed with SOAPnuke, discarding reads with adapters, uncalled bases, mean Phred below 15, or no exact constant-primer or identifier match. High-quality paired reads were merged using COPE v1.2.5, and each unique nucleotide sequence was defined as a clonotype. Clonotypes were aligned to IMGT TRBV, TRBD and TRBJ reference segments using MiTCR v1.1. The analysis included only V-J combinations with a frequency above 0.0001, which together covered 98% to 99.2% of the repertoires. The TCS score was defined as the ratio of F50 (clonal expansion) to E x V (chaos), calculated using BLOSUM62-based TCRdist between CDR3 peptides within each V-J. Welch's t-statistics and random forest reduced around 520 V-J features to some 14, which were used in a naive Bayes classifier (R e1071). TCRdb applied fastp at Q25 and MiXCR to the public reads, then kept only in-frame beta chains. Rows merge per CDR3 protein into single entries with the most common DNA and genes. These V and J calls originate from TCRdb's pipeline instead of the authors' own analysis. This sample lists some 500,000 distinct CDR3 sequences; 13% to 15% were detected once. The ten largest clones capture around a sixth of the sample.

The CDR3 spans 15 residues, from the cysteine through the phenylalanine. Here the CDR3 DNA is all that survives: 45 bases in frame from base 1. V is reduced by 4 bases and J by 3 bases, leaving a spacing of 13 bases between them. CDR1 and CDR2 are read off the germline V gene as MNHNS and SASEGT. Of note for this clonotype: Its antigen remains unidentified. Within one base of it there is no much larger clone, and no base qualities were kept.

The TCR comes from a woman in her late teens or twenties with Graves' hyperthyroidism. Input material: blood. This sequence uses TRBV6-1 and TRBJ1-5, with an unclear D gene assignment. The CDR3 protein is CASSVFYGDNQPQHF. The DNA sequence is TGTGCCAGCAGTGTATTTTACGGGGACAATCAGCCCCAGCATTTT.